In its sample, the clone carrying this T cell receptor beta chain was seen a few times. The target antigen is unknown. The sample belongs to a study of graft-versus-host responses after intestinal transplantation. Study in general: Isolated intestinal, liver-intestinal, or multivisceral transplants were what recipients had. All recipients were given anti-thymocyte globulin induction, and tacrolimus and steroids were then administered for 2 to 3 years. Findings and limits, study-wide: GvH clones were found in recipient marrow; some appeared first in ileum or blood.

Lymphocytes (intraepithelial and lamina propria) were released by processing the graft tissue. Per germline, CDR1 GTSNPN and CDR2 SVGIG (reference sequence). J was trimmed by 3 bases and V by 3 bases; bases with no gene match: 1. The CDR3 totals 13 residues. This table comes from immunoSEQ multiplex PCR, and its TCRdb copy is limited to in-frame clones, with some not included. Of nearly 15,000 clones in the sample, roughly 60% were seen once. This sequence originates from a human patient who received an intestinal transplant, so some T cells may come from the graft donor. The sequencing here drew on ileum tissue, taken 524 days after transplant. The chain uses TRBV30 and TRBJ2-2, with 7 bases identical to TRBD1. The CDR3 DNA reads TGTGCCTGGAGGACAGGGTACACCGGGGAGCTGTTTTTT. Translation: CAWRTGYTGELFF.